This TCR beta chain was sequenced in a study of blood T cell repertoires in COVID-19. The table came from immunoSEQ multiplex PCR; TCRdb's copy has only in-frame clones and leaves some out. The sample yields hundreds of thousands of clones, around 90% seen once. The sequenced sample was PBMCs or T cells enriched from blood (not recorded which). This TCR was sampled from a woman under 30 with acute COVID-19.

This CDR3 reads CASSEYPPVQGQETQYF. The CDR3 nucleotides read TGTGCCAGCAGTGAATACCCCCCGGTGCAGGGACAAGAGACCCAGTACTTC. The chain employs TRBV6-1 and TRBJ2-5; possible D gene TRBD1, 5 bases. Germline V lookup: CDR1 MNHNS, CDR2 SASEGT. Trimming shortened V by 2 bases and J by 2 bases, and 18 bases separated the two germline ends. CDR3 length equals 17 residues.